The 26 T cell receptor beta chains below come from one sample, sequenced in a study of cytomegalovirus exposure and HLA in healthy donors (dated by TCRdb to about 2017). Libraries were prepared through the immunoSEQ multiplex PCR assay. The multiplex PCR relied on a mix of 60 forward primers for TCR Vbeta segments and 13 reverse primers for TCR Jbeta segments. Not all clones reach the TCRdb copy of this immuneACCESS table, which keeps in-frame sequences only. Checked studies attribute under half of the gap to unresolved V genes and leave the rest unexplained. Per the sample table, the count is approximately 190,000 clones. The top ten hold less than 6.5% of the sample. Sample: PBMCs. The receptors stem from a man younger than 45 in good health and CMV-seronegative.

The V gene is TRBV29-1, the J gene TRBJ1-1; unclear D gene. The germline CDR1 and CDR2 sequences are SQVTM and ANQGSEA. The CDR3 is made up of 13 amino acids. Trimming stripped 7 bases from V and 1 base from J, with 13 bases between. The chain's CDR3 is CSGQIPQNTEAFF. In DNA, the CDR3 is TGCAGCGGTCAGATCCCGCAGAACACTGAAGCTTTCTTT.

V is TRBV27 and J is TRBJ2-3, with D possibly TRBD2 on 5 matching bases. The CDR3 runs 13 residues. Germline V gene sequence: CDR1 MNHEY, CDR2 SMNVEV (reference sequence). With 0 bases removed from V and 6 bases from J, the gap between germline ends came to 7 bases. In nucleotides, the CDR3 is TGTGCCAGCAGTTTATCGGGAGTGGATACGCAGTATTTT. Amino acids: CASSLSGVDTQYF.

The rearrangement uses TRBV6-5 and TRBJ1-1; a possible D gene is TRBD1 (6 bases). Germline V lookup: CDR1 MNHEY, CDR2 SVGAGI. V was shortened by 2 bases and J by 1 base, with 8 bases between the two germline ends. The CDR3 runs 14 residues. CDR3 protein: CASSYNRENTEAFF. CDR3 bases: TGTGCCAGCAGTTACAACAGGGAGAACACTGAAGCTTTCTTT.

V gene TRBV29-1 combines with J gene TRBJ1-4; D is uncertain. The germline CDR1 and CDR2 sequences are SQVTM and ANQGSEA. The CDR3 is made up of 13 amino acids. The V gene lost 7 bases and the J gene lost 3 bases, with 12 bases spanning the gap. The CDR3 spells CSALTGSNEKLFF. The CDR3 DNA follows: TGCAGCGCCTTGACCGGGTCTAATGAAAAACTGTTTTTT.

The chain recombines TRBV18 with TRBJ2-7, with 10 bases identical to TRBD1. Losses at the gene ends were 6 bases for V and 0 bases for J; bases not matched to a gene: 14. Germline lookup yields CDR1 KGHSH and CDR2 LQKENI. The CDR3 length is 18 residues. In DNA, the CDR3 is TGTGCCAGCTCGCGCGGGACAGGGGTGATAGGAACCTCCTACGAGCAGTACTTC. Amino acid sequence: CASSRGTGVIGTSYEQYF.

The rearrangement links TRBV27 to TRBJ2-7; D is unclear. Germline V gene lookup returns CDR1 MNHEY and CDR2 SMNVEV (reference sequence). The CDR3 extends over 17 amino acids. Trimming took 7 bases from V and 2 from J, leaving 24 bases between them. Here the CDR3 reads CASTPIRDTNLAYEQYF. The CDR3 DNA sequence: TGTGCCAGCACCCCCATCCGAGACACCAATCTGGCCTACGAGCAGTACTTC.

The V call is TRBV6-5, the J call TRBJ2-1; tentatively, D is TRBD2 (5 bases). V was cut by 6 bases and J by 8 bases, with 14 bases left in between. Germline loops: CDR1 MNHEY, CDR2 SVGAGI. The CDR3 length is 13 residues. The CDR3: CASRRAASHEQFF. As DNA, the CDR3 is TGTGCCAGCAGGAGGGCCGCCAGCCATGAGCAGTTCTTC.

This chain uses TRBV10-2 with TRBJ2-5; TRBD2 agrees at 10 bases. Trimming removed 3 bases from V and 7 bases from J; junction bases left unmatched: 14. Germline assignment: CDR1 WSHSY and CDR2 SAAADI. The CDR3 is 17 residues long. CDR3 protein: CASSDPPSGSLAGTQYF. The CDR3 coding sequence is TGCGCCAGCAGTGATCCACCTAGCGGGAGTTTGGCGGGGACCCAGTACTTC.

The V call is TRBV4-2, the J call TRBJ2-5; 14 positions agree with TRBD2. With 2 bases clipped from V and 4 bases from J, the junction kept 15 bases outside the gene matches. The CDR3 is 20 amino acids. CDR1 is LGHNA and CDR2 is YNFKEQ in the germline V gene. CDR3 in DNA: TGTGCCAGCAGCCAAAACCCGGGACTAGCGGGGGCGGCTGAGGGAGAGACCCAGTACTTC. Its protein is CASSQNPGLAGAAEGETQYF.

V gene TRBV6-5 combines with J gene TRBJ2-2; 7 bases line up with TRBD1. Trimming at V came to 6 bases and at J to 6 bases, leaving 10 bases not matched to a gene. Germline-derived CDR1 and CDR2 are MNHEY and SVGAGI. The CDR3 runs 15 residues. CDR3 region: CASRPHRGNAGELFF. CDR3 nucleotide sequence: TGTGCCAGCAGGCCTCACAGGGGAAACGCCGGGGAGCTGTTTTTT.

V is TRBV5-1 and J is TRBJ2-7, with D tentatively TRBD1 (6 bases). V was cut by 2 bases and J by 3 bases, with 15 bases left in between. Germline V gene data show CDR1 as SGHRS and CDR2 as YFSETQ. CDR3 length: 15 residues. Here the CDR3 DNA reads TGCGCCAGCAGCTTACAGGGCAACTTTCTCTACGAGCAGTACTTC. Its protein is CASSLQGNFLYEQYF.

V gene TRBV6-6 combines with J gene TRBJ1-2; 8 positions agree with TRBD1. Germline-derived CDR1 and CDR2 are MNHNY and SVGAGI (reference sequence). The junction had 8 bases not matched to a gene; V was cut back by 5 bases and J by 3 bases. There are 15 residues in the CDR3. The CDR3, as DNA: TGTGCCAGCAGTAAGGACAGGGAAGGGGACTATGGCTACACCTTC. Amino acids: CASSKDREGDYGYTF.

The gene calls are TRBV4-2 and TRBJ2-7, with TRBD2 matching 8 bases. The CDR3 extends over 15 amino acids. V was clipped by 6 bases and J by 0 bases; unmatched bases: 7. The germline V gene encodes CDR1 LGHNA and CDR2 YNFKEQ. CDR3: CASRRTSRSSYEQYF. CDR3 in DNA: TGTGCCAGCAGAAGGACTAGCAGGAGCTCCTACGAGCAGTACTTC.

Points on this clone: This likely comes from a read error, as the CDR3 has no conserved phenylalanine or tryptophan at its end. The J gene is TRBJ2-7, the V gene TRBV5-6; perhaps TRBD2 as D (6 bases). The V end lost 4 bases, the J end lost 3 bases, and 20 bases lay between the germline ends. Germline values: CDR1 SGHDT, CDR2 YYEEEE. This CDR3 has 16 amino acids. CDR3 in amino acids: CASSARGTSTFYEQYL. For the CDR3, the DNA is TGTGCCAGCAGCGCCCGTGGGACTTCCACTTTCTACGAGCAGTACCTC.

The rearrangement links TRBV10-3 to TRBJ2-7, with D unresolved. V was trimmed by 0 bases and J by 2 bases, leaving 8 bases between them. The germline V gene has CDR1 ENHRY and CDR2 SYGVKD. The CDR3 has 14 residues. In DNA, the CDR3 is TGTGCCATCAGTGAGTCGAACAGAGCCTACGAGCAGTACTTC. Residues: CAISESNRAYEQYF.

The chain recombines TRBV27 with TRBJ2-7, with D possibly TRBD2 on 7 matching bases. Germline values: CDR1 MNHEY, CDR2 SMNVEV (reference sequence). V shed 4 bases and J shed 4 bases, with 17 bases lying between them. The length of the CDR3 is 15 residues. CDR3 region: CASSSGGAWEYEQYF. The CDR3 nucleotides are TGTGCCAGCAGTTCGGGGGGCGCGTGGGAGTACGAGCAGTACTTC.

The rearrangement uses TRBV5-1 and TRBJ2-5; no clear D gene. Gene TRBJ2-7 matches the end of the DNA better, so the J call may be wrong. Per germline, CDR1 SGHRS and CDR2 YFSETQ. The CDR3 covers 14 residues. CDR3 sequence: CASSLDPRSYEQYF. Here the CDR3 DNA reads TGCGCCAGCAGCTTGGACCCGAGGTCCTACGAGCAGTACTTC.

This sequence joins TRBV9 and TRBJ1-2; D unclear. The V and J ends lost 3 bases and 5 bases respectively, with 11 bases between them. This CDR3 comprises 13 residues. Germline assignment: CDR1 SGDLS and CDR2 YYNGEE. CDR3 residues: CASSGIRDYGYTF. The DNA for the CDR3 is TGTGCCAGCAGCGGAATTAGAGATTATGGCTACACCTTC. Variable domain in full (rest from reference TRBV9 and TRBJ1-2): DSGVTQTPKHLITATGQRVTLRCSPRSGDLSVYWYQQSLDQGLQFLIQYYNGEERAKGNILERFSAQQFPDLHSELNLSSLELGDSALYFCASSGIRDYGYTFGSGTRLTVV.

The chain recombines TRBV19 with TRBJ1-3, with D tentatively TRBD1 (6 bases). The germline V gene encodes CDR1 LNHDA and CDR2 SQIVND (reference sequence). Trimming took off 4 bases at V and 4 bases at J, with 8 bases between the two ends. This CDR3 is built from 13 residues. The CDR3 loop reads CASSTGGGNTIYF. The CDR3 DNA reads as TGTGCCAGTAGTACGGGGGGCGGAAACACCATATATTTT.

The chain has TRBV29-1 and TRBJ2-1; D is ambiguous. From germline, CDR1 is SQVTM and CDR2 ANQGSEA. The CDR3 is 15 amino acids. The V gene lost 6 bases and the J gene lost 2 bases, with 17 bases spanning the gap. CDR3 residues: CSVVQIIGPYNEQFF. CDR3 DNA sequence: TGCAGCGTCGTACAGATAATTGGCCCCTACAATGAGCAGTTCTTC.

The V call is TRBV7-8, the J call TRBJ1-2; D is uncertain. CDR3 size: 13 residues. The V and J ends lost 1 base and 8 bases respectively, with 11 bases between them. Germline V lookup: CDR1 SGHVS, CDR2 FQNEAQ. The CDR3 bases are TGTGCCAGCAGCTTAGGAGAATTTCGAGGCTACACCTTC. Amino acid sequence: CASSLGEFRGYTF. Full variable domain (outside the CDR3, taken from reference TRBV7-8 and TRBJ1-2): GAGVSQSPRYKVAKRGQDVALRCDPISGHVSLFWYQQALGQGPEFLTYFQNEAQLDKSGLPSDRFFAERPEGSVSTLKIQRTQQEDSAVYLCASSLGEFRGYTFGSGTRLTVV.

The J gene is TRBJ2-5, the V gene TRBV18, with D possibly being TRBD2 (5 bases). The germline V gene has CDR1 KGHSH and CDR2 LQKENI. The CDR3 extends over 15 amino acids. V lost 3 bases and J lost 0, with 11 bases in between. The CDR3 sequence is CASSPTASYQETQYF. The CDR3 DNA reads as TGTGCCAGCTCACCGACGGCTAGCTACCAAGAGACCCAGTACTTC.

The chain links TRBV21-1 to TRBJ1-1. TRBV21-1 is reported as a pseudogene. The CDR3 contains 15 residues. CDR3 in amino acids: CASSKVRDRDTEAFF. The CDR3 coding sequence is TGTGCCAGCAGCAAAGTCCGGGATAGGGACACTGAAGCTTTCTTT.

This chain links TRBV5-8 with TRBJ1-3, with D tentatively TRBD1 (6 bases). The CDR3 is 15 amino acids. V lost 0 bases, J lost 4 bases, and 11 bases lay in between. Germline lookup yields CDR1 SGHTS and CDR2 YDEGEE. CDR3 DNA: TGTGCCAGCAGCTTGGGGACAGTGGACGGAAACACCATATATTTT. Translation gives CASSLGTVDGNTIYF.

V and J are TRBV12-5 and TRBJ2-3, with 8 nucleotides matching TRBD2. Unmatched junction bases numbered 9, after V lost 2 bases and J lost 8 bases. Looked up from germline, CDR1 is LGHNT and CDR2 is FRNRAP. The CDR3 has 15 amino acids. CDR3 region: CASGLPRTSSGTQYF. CDR3 DNA sequence: TGTGCTAGTGGTTTGCCCCGGACTAGCAGTGGTACGCAGTATTTT. Filled out from reference TRBV12-5 and TRBJ2-3, the complete variable domain reads DARVTQTPRHKVTEMGQEVTMRCQPILGHNTVFWYRQTMMQGLELLAYFRNRAPLDDSGMPKDRFSAEMPDATLATLKIQPSEPRDSAVYFCASGLPRTSSGTQYFGPGTRLTVL.

The V call is TRBV30, the J call TRBJ2-3; D might be TRBD1 (6 bases). The CDR3 contains 16 residues. Germline V gives CDR1 GTSNPN, CDR2 SVGIG (reference sequence). Trimming pared 2 bases from V and 5 bases from J, leaving 20 bases between. CDR3 nucleotide sequence: TGTGCCTGGAGTCCGAGGGGGTCCCTGAAGAGAGATACGCAGTATTTT. Translated, it gives CAWSPRGSLKRDTQYF.